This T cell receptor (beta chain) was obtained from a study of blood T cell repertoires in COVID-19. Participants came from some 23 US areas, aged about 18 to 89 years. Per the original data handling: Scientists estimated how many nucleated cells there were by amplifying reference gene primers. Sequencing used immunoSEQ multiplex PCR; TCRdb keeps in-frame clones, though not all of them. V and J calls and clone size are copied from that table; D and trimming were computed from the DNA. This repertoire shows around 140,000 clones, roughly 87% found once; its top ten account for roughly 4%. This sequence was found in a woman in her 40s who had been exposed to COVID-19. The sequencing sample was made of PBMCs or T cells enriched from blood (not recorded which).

The CDR3 nucleotides read TGTGCCAGCAGCGCAACCGGGGAGCTGTTTTTT. As protein: CASSATGELFF. The chain combines TRBV9 with TRBJ2-2; no definite D call. Between the trimmed V and J ends, which lost 3 bases and 5 bases, there was a span of 2 bases. Germline CDR1 is SGDLS and CDR2 is YYNGEE. The CDR3 contains 11 residues.